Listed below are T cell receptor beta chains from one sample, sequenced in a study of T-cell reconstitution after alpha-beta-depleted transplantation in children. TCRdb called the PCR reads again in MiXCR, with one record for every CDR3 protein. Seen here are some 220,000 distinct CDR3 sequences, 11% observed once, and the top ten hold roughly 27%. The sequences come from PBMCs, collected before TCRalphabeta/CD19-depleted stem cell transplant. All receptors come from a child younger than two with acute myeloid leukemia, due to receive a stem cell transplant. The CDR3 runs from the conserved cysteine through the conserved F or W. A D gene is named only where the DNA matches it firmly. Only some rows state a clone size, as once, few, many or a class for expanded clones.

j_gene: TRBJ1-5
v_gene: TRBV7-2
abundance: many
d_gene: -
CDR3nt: TGTGCCAGCAGCGCCAGGGTTTCCCATAATCAGCCCCAGCATTTT
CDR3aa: CASSARVSHNQPQHF

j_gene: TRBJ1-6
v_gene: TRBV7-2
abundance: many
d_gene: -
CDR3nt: TGTGCCAGCAGCTTAGTAGGGGTTCGGAATAATTCACCCCTCCACTTT
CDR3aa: CASSLVGVRNNSPLHF

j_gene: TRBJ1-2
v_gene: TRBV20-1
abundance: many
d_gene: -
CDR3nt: TGCAGTGCTGCCCCCCGGGGGCGCTACACCTTC
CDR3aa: CSAAPRGRYTF

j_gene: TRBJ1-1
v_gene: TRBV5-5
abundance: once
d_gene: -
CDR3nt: TGTGCCAGCAGCTTGGTCGACATATTGAACACTGAAGCTTTCTTT
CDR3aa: CASSLVDILNTEAFF

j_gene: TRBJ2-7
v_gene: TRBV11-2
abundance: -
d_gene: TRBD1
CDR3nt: TGTGCCAGCCACTTTAGACAGGGCTCCTACGAGCAGTACTTC
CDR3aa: CASHFRQGSYEQYF

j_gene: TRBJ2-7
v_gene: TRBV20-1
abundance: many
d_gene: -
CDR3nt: TGCAGTGCTAGAGATTACGGGAGACGGTACGAGCAGTACTTC
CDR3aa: CSARDYGRRYEQYF

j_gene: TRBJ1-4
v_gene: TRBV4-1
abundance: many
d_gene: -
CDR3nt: TGCGCCAGCAGCCAAGAGACAGGCCTGCTATTTTTT
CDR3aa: CASSQETGLLFF

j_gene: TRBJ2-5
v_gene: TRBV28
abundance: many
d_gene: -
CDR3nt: TGTGCCAGCACCGACAACCCGGGGCTGGCTTTAGAGACCCAGTACTTC
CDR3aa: CASTDNPGLALETQYF

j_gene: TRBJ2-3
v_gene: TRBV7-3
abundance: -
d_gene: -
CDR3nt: TGTGCCATGAGCCTAACGCCGGGAGATACGCAGTATTTT
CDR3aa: CAMSLTPGDTQYF

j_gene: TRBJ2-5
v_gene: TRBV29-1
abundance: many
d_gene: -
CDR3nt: TGCAGCGTCACTAGCATTGTGGAGACCCAGTACTTC
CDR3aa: CSVTSIVETQYF

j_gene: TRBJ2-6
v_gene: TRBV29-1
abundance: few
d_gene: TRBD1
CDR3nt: TGCAGCGCGCAAGGGGGCACCTCTGGGGCCAACGTCCTGACTTTC
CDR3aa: CSAQGGTSGANVLTF

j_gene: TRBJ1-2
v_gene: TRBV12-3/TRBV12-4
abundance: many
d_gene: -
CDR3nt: TGTGCCAGCAGTTTGGCGCTTCTTGGCTACACCTTC
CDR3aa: CASSLALLGYTF

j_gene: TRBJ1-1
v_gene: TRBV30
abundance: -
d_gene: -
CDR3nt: TGTGCCTGGAACCCGGGATCTAACACTGAAGCTTTCTTT
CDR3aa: CAWNPGSNTEAFF

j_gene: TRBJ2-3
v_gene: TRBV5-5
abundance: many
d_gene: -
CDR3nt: TGTGCCAGCAGCTTGGTTCCAGATACGCAGTATTTT
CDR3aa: CASSLVPDTQYF

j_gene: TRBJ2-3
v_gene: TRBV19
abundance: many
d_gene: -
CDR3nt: TGTGCCAGTAATCCGGCGTTGGGCTTGGTCGCAGATACGCAGTATTTT
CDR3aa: CASNPALGLVADTQYF

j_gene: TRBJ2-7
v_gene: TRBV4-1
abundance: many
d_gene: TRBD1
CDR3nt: TGCGCCAGCAGCCAACCGACAGGGAACTCCTACGAGCAGTACTTC
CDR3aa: CASSQPTGNSYEQYF

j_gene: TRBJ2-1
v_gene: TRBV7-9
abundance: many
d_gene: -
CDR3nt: TGTGCCAGCAGCTTAAGGTCTGGGGCCTACAATGAGCAGTTCTTC
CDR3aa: CASSLRSGAYNEQFF

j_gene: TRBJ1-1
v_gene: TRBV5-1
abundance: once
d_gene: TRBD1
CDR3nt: TGCGCCAGCAGCTTCAGGACAGGGAGGAATGAAGCTTTCTTT
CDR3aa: CASSFRTGRNEAFF

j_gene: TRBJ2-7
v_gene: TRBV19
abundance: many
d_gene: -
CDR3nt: TGTGCCAGTAGTATAGCAGCCGACAGATCCTACGAGCAGTACTTC
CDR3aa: CASSIAADRSYEQYF

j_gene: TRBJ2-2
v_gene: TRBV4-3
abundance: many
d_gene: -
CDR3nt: TGCGCCAGCAGCCAAGAGCGTGTCACCGGGGAGCTGTTTTTT
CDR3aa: CASSQERVTGELFF

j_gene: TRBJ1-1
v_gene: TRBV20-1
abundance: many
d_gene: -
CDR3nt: TGCAGTGCTAGAGATCACGGCTACAGGAGAGAAGCTTTCTTT
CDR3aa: CSARDHGYRREAFF

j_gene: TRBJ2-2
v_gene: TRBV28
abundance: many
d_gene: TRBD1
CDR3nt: TGTGCCAGCAGTTTCCTGGGACAGCAGTACACCGGGGAGCTGTTTTTT
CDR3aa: CASSFLGQQYTGELFF

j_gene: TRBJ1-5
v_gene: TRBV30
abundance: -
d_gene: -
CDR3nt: TGTGCCTGGGGGAGCCCCGGGGGCAATCAGCCCCAGCATTTT
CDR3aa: CAWGSPGGNQPQHF

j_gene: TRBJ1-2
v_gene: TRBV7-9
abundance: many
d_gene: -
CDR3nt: TGTGCCAGCAGCTTAGGTGCAGACATTCCCAACTATGGCTACACCTTC
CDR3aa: CASSLGADIPNYGYTF

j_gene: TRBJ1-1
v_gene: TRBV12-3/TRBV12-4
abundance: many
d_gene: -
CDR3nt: TGTGCCAGCAGTAGAACAGGGAGGGTTCTAGCTTTCTTT
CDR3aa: CASSRTGRVLAFF

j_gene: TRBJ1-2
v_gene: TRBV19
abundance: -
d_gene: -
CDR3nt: TGTGCCAGTAGTCCAATGACAGGCGACGGCGTCTATGGCTACACCTTC
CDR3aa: CASSPMTGDGVYGYTF

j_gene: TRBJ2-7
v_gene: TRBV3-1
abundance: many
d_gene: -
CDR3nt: TGTGCCAGCAGCTACGGGGGCGACGAGCAGTACTTC
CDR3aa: CASSYGGDEQYF

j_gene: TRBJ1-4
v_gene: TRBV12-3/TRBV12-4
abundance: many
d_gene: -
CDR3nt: TGTGCCAGCAGATGGGGCCTTAATGAAAAACTGTTTTTT
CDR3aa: CASRWGLNEKLFF

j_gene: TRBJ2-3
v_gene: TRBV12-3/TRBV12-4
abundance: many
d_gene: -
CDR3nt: TGTGCCAGCAGCACAGATACGCAGTATTTT
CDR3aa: CASSTDTQYF

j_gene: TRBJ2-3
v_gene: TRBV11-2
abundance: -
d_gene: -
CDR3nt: TGTGCCAGCAGCTTAGTAGTGGGGACTGCGAGTGGCGTAGATACGCAGTATTTT
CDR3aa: CASSLVVGTASGVDTQYF

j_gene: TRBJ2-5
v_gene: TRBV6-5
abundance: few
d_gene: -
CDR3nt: TGTGCCAGCAGTTACTCTCACCAAGAGACCCAGTACTTC
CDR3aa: CASSYSHQETQYF

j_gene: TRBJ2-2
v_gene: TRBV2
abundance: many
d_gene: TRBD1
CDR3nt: TGTGCCAGCAGAGAACGGACAGGGGGCTACACCGGGGAGCTGTTTTTT
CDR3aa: CASRERTGGYTGELFF

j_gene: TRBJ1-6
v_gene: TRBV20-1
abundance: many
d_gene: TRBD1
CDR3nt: TGCAGTGCTTTAACAGGGGGCTCCTATAATTCACCCCTCCACTTT
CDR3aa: CSALTGGSYNSPLHF

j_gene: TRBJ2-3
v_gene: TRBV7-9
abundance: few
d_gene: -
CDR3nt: TGTGCCAGCAGCCCCGGACTAATCCTCCGCACAGATACGCAGTATTTT
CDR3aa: CASSPGLILRTDTQYF

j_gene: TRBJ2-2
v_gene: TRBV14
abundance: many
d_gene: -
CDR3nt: TGTGCCAGCAGCCAAGTTTTAGGCACCGGGGAGCTGTTTTTT
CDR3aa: CASSQVLGTGELFF

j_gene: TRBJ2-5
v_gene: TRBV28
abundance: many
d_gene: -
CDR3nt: TGTGCCAGCAGTTCCACGGCAGGGACCCAGTACTTC
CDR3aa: CASSSTAGTQYF

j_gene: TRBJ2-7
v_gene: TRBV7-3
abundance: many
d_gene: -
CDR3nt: TGTGCCAGCAGCTTAAGCGGGGCTGACACCTACGAGCAGTACTTC
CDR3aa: CASSLSGADTYEQYF

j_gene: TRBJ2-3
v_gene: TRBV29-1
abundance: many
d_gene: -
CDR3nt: TGCAGCGTTGTCTCCTACAGGGCGGGAGATACGCAGTATTTT
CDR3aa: CSVVSYRAGDTQYF

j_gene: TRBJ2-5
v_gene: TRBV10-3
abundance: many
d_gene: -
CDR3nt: TGTGCCATCAGTGATGGACAAGCTATCGAGACCCAGTACTTC
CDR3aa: CAISDGQAIETQYF

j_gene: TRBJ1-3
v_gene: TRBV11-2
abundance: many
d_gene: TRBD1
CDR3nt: TGTGCCAGCAGCTTAGGGGACAGGGGGCTTTCGAGCTCTGGAAACACCATATATTTT
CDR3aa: CASSLGDRGLSSSGNTIYF

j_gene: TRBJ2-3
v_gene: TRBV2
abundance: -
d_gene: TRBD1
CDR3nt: TGTGCCAGCAGGACCAGGGGGAAAGATACGCAGTATTTT
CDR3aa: CASRTRGKDTQYF

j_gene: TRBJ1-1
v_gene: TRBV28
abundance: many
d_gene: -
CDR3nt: TGTGCCAGCAGGTCGGCCCGATTTTCAGTGAACACTGAAGCTTTCTTT
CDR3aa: CASRSARFSVNTEAFF